The clone carrying this T cell receptor beta chain was detected only a few times. Specified treatment: oral pan-JAK inhibitor, 5-10 mg twice daily. This entry belongs to a study of CD8+ T cells in alopecia areata. Sequencing templates came from extracted RNA that was reverse transcribed into cDNA. Clones were sequenced by immunoSEQ multiplex PCR, and TCRdb holds only the in-frame ones, with some missing. In the table there are some 130,000 clones, 45% to 60% of which are singletons. The receptor comes from a human donor with alopecia areata. This material consisted of CD8+ T cells sorted from blood, taken at week 4, from a patient treated with tofacitinib.

The CDR3 sequence is CSARLGHEQYF. CDR3 in DNA: TGCAGTGCAAGACTCGGCCACGAGCAGTACTTC. This chain joins TRBV20-1 and TRBJ2-7; unclear D gene. The V and J ends lost 6 bases and 5 bases respectively, with 11 bases between them. The CDR3 is 11 amino acids. Germline assignment: CDR1 DFQATT and CDR2 SNEGSKA (reference sequence).